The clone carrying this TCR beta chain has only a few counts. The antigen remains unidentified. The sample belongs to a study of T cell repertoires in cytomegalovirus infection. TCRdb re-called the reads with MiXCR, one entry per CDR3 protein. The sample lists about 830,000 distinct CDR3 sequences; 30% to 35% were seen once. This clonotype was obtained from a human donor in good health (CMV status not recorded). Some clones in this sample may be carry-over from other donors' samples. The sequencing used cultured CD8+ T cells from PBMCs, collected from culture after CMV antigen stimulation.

The CDR3 loop is CASSLTRTGMNTEAFF. The DNA for the CDR3 is TGTGCCAGCAGTTTAACGAGGACGGGGATGAACACTGAAGCTTTCTTT. The chain joins TRBV28 to TRBJ1-1; D is unresolved. This CDR3 has 16 residues. V gave up 2 bases and J gave up 0 bases, with 13 bases separating them. CDR1 and CDR2 from the germline V gene are MDHEN and SYDVKM.